This T cell receptor beta chain was documented in a study of T-cell reconstitution after alpha-beta-depleted transplantation in children. Study-wide findings and caveats: Newly produced T cells mostly provided counts and TCRbeta diversity after one year, as hyperexpanded clones declined. Several patients had high TCRbeta diversity at day 60; it came from surviving recipient T cells and thymic progenitors. The origin of alpha-beta T cells about two months after transplant was reportedly several hundred expanded graft clones.

The library targeted TCRbeta and was prepared with unique molecular identifiers. TCRdb analysed the PCR reads with MiXCR anew, one entry per CDR3 protein. The sample lists a few hundred thousand distinct CDR3 sequences; around two fifths were seen once. About this clonotype itself: Its antigen is not identified.

The CDR3 extends over 11 amino acids. The V end was cut by 2 bases, the J end by 9 bases, with 6 bases between. The sequences come from PBMCs, collected before TCRalphabeta/CD19-depleted stem cell transplant. The receptor was derived from a girl aged 2 to 9 with aplastic anemia, due to receive a stem cell transplant. This chain links TRBV12-3 or TRBV12-4 with TRBJ2-3; tentative D call: TRBD1 (6 bases). CDR3 loop: CASSLTGTQYF. The CDR3 DNA follows: TGTGCCAGCAGTTTAACAGGGACGCAGTATTTT.